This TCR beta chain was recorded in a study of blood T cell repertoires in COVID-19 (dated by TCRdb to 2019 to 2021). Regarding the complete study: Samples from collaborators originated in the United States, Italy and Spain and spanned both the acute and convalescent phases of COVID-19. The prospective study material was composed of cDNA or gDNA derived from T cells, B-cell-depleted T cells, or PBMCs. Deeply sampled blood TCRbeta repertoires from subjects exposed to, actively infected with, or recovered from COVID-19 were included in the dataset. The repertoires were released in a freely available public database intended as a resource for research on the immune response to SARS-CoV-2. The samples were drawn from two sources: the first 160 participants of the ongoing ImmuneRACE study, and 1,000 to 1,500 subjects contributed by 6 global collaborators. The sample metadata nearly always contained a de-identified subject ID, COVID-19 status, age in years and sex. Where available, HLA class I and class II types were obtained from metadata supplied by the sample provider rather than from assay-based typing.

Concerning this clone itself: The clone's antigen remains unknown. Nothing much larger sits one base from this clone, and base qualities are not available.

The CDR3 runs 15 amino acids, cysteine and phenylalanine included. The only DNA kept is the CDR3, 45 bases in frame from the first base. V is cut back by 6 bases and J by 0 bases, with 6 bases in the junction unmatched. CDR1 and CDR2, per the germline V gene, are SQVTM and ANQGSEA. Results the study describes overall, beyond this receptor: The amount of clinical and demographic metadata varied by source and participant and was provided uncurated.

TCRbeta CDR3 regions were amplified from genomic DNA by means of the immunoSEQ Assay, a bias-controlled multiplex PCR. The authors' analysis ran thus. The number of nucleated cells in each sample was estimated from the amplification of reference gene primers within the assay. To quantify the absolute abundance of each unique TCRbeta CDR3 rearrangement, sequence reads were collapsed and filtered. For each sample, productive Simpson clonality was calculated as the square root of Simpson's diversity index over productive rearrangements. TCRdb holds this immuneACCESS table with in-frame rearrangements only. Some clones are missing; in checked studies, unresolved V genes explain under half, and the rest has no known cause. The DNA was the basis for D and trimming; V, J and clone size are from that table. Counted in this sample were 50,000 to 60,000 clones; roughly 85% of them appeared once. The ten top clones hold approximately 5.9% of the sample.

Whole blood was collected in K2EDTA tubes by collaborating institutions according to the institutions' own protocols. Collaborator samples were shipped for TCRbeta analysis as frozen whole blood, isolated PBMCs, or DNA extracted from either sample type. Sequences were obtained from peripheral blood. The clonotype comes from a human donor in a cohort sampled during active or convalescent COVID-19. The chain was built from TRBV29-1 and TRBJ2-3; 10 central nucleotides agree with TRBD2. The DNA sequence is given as TGCAGCGTCCAAGGACTAGCGGAGAGCACAGATACGCAGTATTTT. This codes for CSVQGLAESTDTQYF.